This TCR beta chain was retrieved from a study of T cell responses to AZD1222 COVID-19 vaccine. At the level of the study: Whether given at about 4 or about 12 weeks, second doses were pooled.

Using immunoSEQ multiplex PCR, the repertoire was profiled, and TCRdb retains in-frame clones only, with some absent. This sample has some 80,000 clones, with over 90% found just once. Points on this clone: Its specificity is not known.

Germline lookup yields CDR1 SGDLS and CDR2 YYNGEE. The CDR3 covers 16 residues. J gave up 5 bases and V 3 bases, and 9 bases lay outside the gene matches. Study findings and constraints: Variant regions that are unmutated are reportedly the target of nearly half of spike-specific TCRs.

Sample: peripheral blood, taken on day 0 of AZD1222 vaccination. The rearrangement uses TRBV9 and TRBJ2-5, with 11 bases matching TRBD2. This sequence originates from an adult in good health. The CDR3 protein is CASSAIAGGPEETQYF. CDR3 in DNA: TGTGCCAGCAGCGCTATAGCGGGGGGGCCTGAGGAGACCCAGTACTTC.